A selection of T cell receptor beta chains follows, all from one sample in a study of glioma-infiltrating T cells. TCRdb re-called the multiplex PCR reads through MiXCR, storing one row per CDR3 protein. The sample gives fewer than 110,000 distinct CDR3 sequences, around 28% of which show up once; 44% is in the top ten. The sequencing input was glioma tissue, nonneoplastic brain tissue, or PBMCs (not recorded which). The receptors here all came from a human donor with low-grade glioma or glioblastoma, undergoing nonglioma brain surgery, or in good health (not recorded which). Each CDR3 is given with its conserved first and last residue. A D gene is named only where the DNA matches it firmly. A row's size may be missing; if present it is once, few, many or a size class.

CDR3 length: 18; J gene: TRBJ2-3; V gene: TRBV7-2; D gene: TRBD2; clone size: many; CDR3 protein: CASSLGFLAGGGTDTQYF; CDR3 DNA: TGTGCCAGCAGCTTAGGTTTTCTAGCGGGGGGAGGCACAGATACGCAGTATTTT
CDR3 length: 15; J gene: TRBJ2-7; V gene: TRBV4-1; D gene: NA; clone size: few; CDR3 protein: CASSQDRPARYEQYF; CDR3 DNA: TGCGCCAGCAGCCAAGATAGGCCGGCCCGCTACGAGCAGTACTTC
CDR3 length: 13; J gene: TRBJ2-3; V gene: TRBV29-1; D gene: TRBD1; clone size: NA; CDR3 protein: CSARDRGQDTQYF; CDR3 DNA: TGCAGCGCCCGGGACAGGGGGCAAGATACGCAGTATTTT
CDR3 length: 15; J gene: TRBJ2-5; V gene: TRBV6-2/TRBV6-3; D gene: NA; clone size: many; CDR3 protein: CASSYSSYGGETQYF; CDR3 DNA: TGTGCCAGCAGTTACTCGAGTTATGGAGGAGAGACCCAGTACTTC
CDR3 length: 11; J gene: TRBJ1-6; V gene: TRBV3-1; D gene: NA; clone size: many; CDR3 protein: CASAGNSPLHF; CDR3 DNA: TGTGCCAGTGCCGGCAATTCACCCCTCCACTTT
CDR3 length: 15; J gene: TRBJ2-1; V gene: TRBV6-1; D gene: TRBD2; clone size: NA; CDR3 protein: CASSETSGVFTEQFF; CDR3 DNA: TGTGCCAGCAGCGAGACTAGCGGGGTTTTTACTGAGCAGTTCTTC
CDR3 length: 13; J gene: TRBJ2-3; V gene: TRBV20-1; D gene: NA; clone size: many; CDR3 protein: CSTWGGGTDTQYF; CDR3 DNA: TGCAGCACTTGGGGGGGCGGCACAGATACGCAGTATTTT
CDR3 length: 14; J gene: TRBJ2-1; V gene: TRBV10-3; D gene: TRBD2; clone size: NA; CDR3 protein: CAIRASGGNNEQLF; CDR3 DNA: TGTGCCATCAGGGCAAGCGGGGGTAACAATGAGCAGCTCTTC
CDR3 length: 14; J gene: TRBJ1-3; V gene: TRBV2; D gene: NA; clone size: few; CDR3 protein: CASRRTNSGNTIYF; CDR3 DNA: TGTGCCAGCAGAAGGACCAACTCTGGAAACACCATATATTTT
CDR3 length: 15; J gene: TRBJ2-3; V gene: TRBV7-2; D gene: NA; clone size: many; CDR3 protein: CASSRWTYNTDTQYF; CDR3 DNA: TGTGCCAGCAGCCGATGGACATACAACACAGATACGCAGTATTTT
CDR3 length: 14; J gene: TRBJ2-7; V gene: TRBV7-2; D gene: TRBD1; clone size: many; CDR3 protein: CASSLTGGLYEQYF; CDR3 DNA: TGTGCCAGCAGCTTGACAGGGGGTCTATACGAGCAGTACTTC
CDR3 length: 15; J gene: TRBJ2-7; V gene: TRBV7-2; D gene: TRBD2; clone size: NA; CDR3 protein: CASSPTAGGPYEQYF; CDR3 DNA: TGTGCCAGCAGCCCTACCGCGGGGGGTCCCTACGAGCAGTACTTC
CDR3 length: 13; J gene: TRBJ1-5; V gene: TRBV2; D gene: TRBD1; clone size: NA; CDR3 protein: CASSRDRVFPQHF; CDR3 DNA: TGTGCCAGTAGCCGGGACAGGGTCTTTCCCCAGCATTTT
CDR3 length: 14; J gene: TRBJ2-5; V gene: TRBV2; D gene: NA; clone size: many; CDR3 protein: CASSEISPKETQYF; CDR3 DNA: TGTGCCAGCAGTGAAATCAGTCCCAAAGAGACCCAGTACTTC
CDR3 length: 14; J gene: TRBJ2-5; V gene: TRBV5-1; D gene: NA; clone size: few; CDR3 protein: CASSFLGLQETQYF; CDR3 DNA: TGCGCCAGCAGCTTTTTGGGGCTCCAAGAGACCCAGTACTTC
CDR3 length: 14; J gene: TRBJ2-7; V gene: TRBV7-2; D gene: TRBD1; clone size: NA; CDR3 protein: CASSSWDRGGEQYF; CDR3 DNA: TGTGCCAGCAGCTCGTGGGACAGGGGGGGCGAGCAGTACTTC
CDR3 length: 12; J gene: TRBJ2-7; V gene: TRBV19; D gene: NA; clone size: many; CDR3 protein: CASSIWGYEQYF; CDR3 DNA: TGTGCCAGTAGTATATGGGGCTACGAGCAGTACTTC
CDR3 length: 13; J gene: TRBJ2-7; V gene: TRBV12-3/TRBV12-4; D gene: NA; clone size: NA; CDR3 protein: CASSLMGRYEQYF; CDR3 DNA: TGTGCCAGCAGTTTGATGGGCAGATACGAGCAGTACTTC
CDR3 length: 14; J gene: TRBJ2-1; V gene: TRBV20-1; D gene: NA; clone size: many; CDR3 protein: CSAPRTAPEEEQFF; CDR3 DNA: TGCAGTGCGCCTAGGACAGCGCCCGAGGAGGAGCAGTTCTTC
CDR3 length: 15; J gene: TRBJ2-1; V gene: TRBV5-4; D gene: NA; clone size: many; CDR3 protein: CASSPGTPTYNEQFF; CDR3 DNA: TGTGCCAGCAGCCCCGGGACTCCAACCTACAATGAGCAGTTCTTC
CDR3 length: 14; J gene: TRBJ2-1; V gene: TRBV25-1; D gene: NA; clone size: medium-sized; CDR3 protein: CASSEMDSRNEQFF; CDR3 DNA: TGTGCCAGCAGTGAAATGGACAGTCGAAATGAGCAGTTCTTC
CDR3 length: 16; J gene: TRBJ1-1; V gene: TRBV7-9; D gene: TRBD1; clone size: NA; CDR3 protein: CASSLGTGKGNTEAFF; CDR3 DNA: TGTGCCAGCAGCTTAGGGACAGGGAAGGGGAACACTGAAGCTTTCTTT
CDR3 length: 15; J gene: TRBJ1-3; V gene: TRBV3-1; D gene: NA; clone size: many; CDR3 protein: CASSPVTIAGNTIYF; CDR3 DNA: TGTGCCAGCAGCCCTGTCACAATCGCAGGAAACACCATATATTTT
CDR3 length: 15; J gene: TRBJ2-7; V gene: TRBV29-1; D gene: TRBD1; clone size: NA; CDR3 protein: CSAGGGTGISYEQYF; CDR3 DNA: TGCAGCGCTGGAGGTGGGACAGGGATTTCCTACGAGCAGTACTTC
CDR3 length: 12; J gene: TRBJ2-7; V gene: TRBV7-2; D gene: NA; clone size: NA; CDR3 protein: CASSSISYEQYF; CDR3 DNA: TGTGCCAGCAGCAGTATTTCCTACGAGCAGTACTTC
CDR3 length: 15; J gene: TRBJ1-1; V gene: TRBV4-2; D gene: NA; clone size: NA; CDR3 protein: CASSLVETVSTEAFF; CDR3 DNA: TGTGCCAGCAGCTTGGTAGAGACGGTGAGCACTGAAGCTTTCTTT
CDR3 length: 16; J gene: TRBJ2-3; V gene: TRBV7-3; D gene: NA; clone size: many; CDR3 protein: CASSLMASESTDTQYF; CDR3 DNA: TGTGCCAGCAGCTTAATGGCTAGCGAAAGCACAGATACGCAGTATTTT
CDR3 length: 17; J gene: TRBJ1-5; V gene: TRBV3-1; D gene: NA; clone size: many; CDR3 protein: CASSQDEFAGHGQPQHF; CDR3 DNA: TGTGCCAGCAGCCAAGATGAGTTCGCGGGACACGGTCAGCCCCAGCATTTT
CDR3 length: 15; J gene: TRBJ2-7; V gene: TRBV6-1; D gene: TRBD2; clone size: many; CDR3 protein: CASRSGGSISYEQYF; CDR3 DNA: TGTGCCAGCAGGAGCGGGGGATCAATCTCCTACGAGCAGTACTTC
CDR3 length: 15; J gene: TRBJ2-5; V gene: TRBV18; D gene: NA; clone size: many; CDR3 protein: CASSLQGRGQETQYF; CDR3 DNA: TGTGCCAGCTCTCTACAGGGTAGAGGGCAAGAGACCCAGTACTTC
CDR3 length: 16; J gene: TRBJ2-7; V gene: TRBV6-1; D gene: TRBD1; clone size: many; CDR3 protein: CASSERGGTGFYEQYF; CDR3 DNA: TGTGCCAGCAGTGAGCGAGGAGGGACAGGGTTTTACGAGCAGTACTTC
CDR3 length: 13; J gene: TRBJ1-6; V gene: TRBV2; D gene: NA; clone size: many; CDR3 protein: CASSEIANSPLHF; CDR3 DNA: TGTGCCAGCAGTGAGATAGCCAATTCACCCCTCCACTTT
CDR3 length: 14; J gene: TRBJ2-1; V gene: TRBV12-3/TRBV12-4; D gene: TRBD1; clone size: many; CDR3 protein: CASSWGDRNNEQFF; CDR3 DNA: TGTGCCAGCAGTTGGGGGGACAGGAACAATGAGCAGTTCTTC
CDR3 length: 14; J gene: TRBJ1-2; V gene: TRBV2; D gene: TRBD1; clone size: NA; CDR3 protein: CASSLTRDSYGYTF; CDR3 DNA: TGTGCCAGCAGTCTTACCAGGGACAGCTATGGCTACACTTTC
CDR3 length: 15; J gene: TRBJ2-5; V gene: TRBV27; D gene: TRBD1; clone size: many; CDR3 protein: CASSGAGGRSQPQYF; CDR3 DNA: TGTGCCAGCAGTGGGGCAGGGGGCCGTTCTCAGCCCCAGTACTTC
CDR3 length: 15; J gene: TRBJ1-2; V gene: TRBV14; D gene: NA; clone size: NA; CDR3 protein: CASSQSNTGIPRYTF; CDR3 DNA: TGTGCCAGCAGCCAATCAAATACAGGAATCCCCCGCTACACCTTC
CDR3 length: 14; J gene: TRBJ2-7; V gene: TRBV5-6; D gene: TRBD1; clone size: few; CDR3 protein: CASSTGTGVYEQYF; CDR3 DNA: TGTGCCAGCAGCACCGGGACAGGGGTTTACGAGCAGTACTTC
CDR3 length: 15; J gene: TRBJ1-4; V gene: TRBV11-2; D gene: NA; clone size: NA; CDR3 protein: CASSLEYGTGEKLFF; CDR3 DNA: TGTGCCAGCAGCTTAGAATACGGGACGGGTGAAAAACTGTTTTTT
CDR3 length: 13; J gene: TRBJ2-2; V gene: TRBV27; D gene: NA; clone size: many; CDR3 protein: CASRLLNTGELFF; CDR3 DNA: TGTGCCAGCAGGCTACTGAACACCGGGGAGCTGTTTTTT
CDR3 length: 12; J gene: TRBJ2-3; V gene: TRBV7-2; D gene: NA; clone size: many; CDR3 protein: CASSRATDTQYF; CDR3 DNA: TGTGCCAGCAGCCGAGCCACAGATACGCAGTATTTT
CDR3 length: 17; J gene: TRBJ2-1; V gene: TRBV20-1; D gene: TRBD1; clone size: many; CDR3 protein: CSARARDRGYSYNEQFF; CDR3 DNA: TGCAGTGCTAGAGCCCGGGACAGGGGCTACTCCTACAATGAGCAGTTCTTC
CDR3 length: 13; J gene: TRBJ1-1; V gene: TRBV6-1; D gene: TRBD1; clone size: many; CDR3 protein: CASSNRGRAVAFF; CDR3 DNA: TGTGCCAGCAGTAACAGGGGGCGAGCAGTGGCTTTCTTT
CDR3 length: 14; J gene: TRBJ2-5; V gene: TRBV11-1; D gene: TRBD1; clone size: few; CDR3 protein: CASSINRGMETQYF; CDR3 DNA: TGTGCCAGCAGTATTAACAGGGGGATGGAGACCCAGTACTTC
CDR3 length: 16; J gene: TRBJ2-1; V gene: TRBV18; D gene: TRBD1; clone size: many; CDR3 protein: CASSPSRQGTYNEQFF; CDR3 DNA: TGTGCCAGCTCACCATCTCGACAGGGAACCTACAATGAGCAGTTCTTC
CDR3 length: 16; J gene: TRBJ2-3; V gene: TRBV12-3/TRBV12-4; D gene: NA; clone size: NA; CDR3 protein: CASSFGGLHGRNTQYF; CDR3 DNA: TGTGCCAGCAGTTTCGGAGGTCTCCACGGAAGGAATACGCAGTATTTT
CDR3 length: 16; J gene: TRBJ1-1; V gene: TRBV3-1; D gene: NA; clone size: many; CDR3 protein: CASSQDKDYMNTEAFF; CDR3 DNA: TGTGCCAGCAGCCAAGACAAGGATTACATGAACACTGAAGCTTTCTTT
CDR3 length: 12; J gene: TRBJ1-1; V gene: TRBV5-6; D gene: NA; clone size: few; CDR3 protein: CASSSVFNEAFF; CDR3 DNA: TGTGCCAGCAGCTCCGTGTTTAACGAGGCTTTCTTT
CDR3 length: 16; J gene: TRBJ2-2; V gene: TRBV5-1; D gene: TRBD2; clone size: NA; CDR3 protein: CASSLGLAGNSGELFF; CDR3 DNA: TGCGCCAGCAGCTTGGGACTAGCGGGGAACAGCGGGGAGCTGTTTTTT
CDR3 length: 14; J gene: TRBJ2-7; V gene: TRBV6-1; D gene: TRBD2; clone size: many; CDR3 protein: CASSEKGLSYEQYF; CDR3 DNA: TGTGCCAGCAGTGAAAAGGGACTATCCTACGAGCAGTACTTC
CDR3 length: 12; J gene: TRBJ2-7; V gene: TRBV19; D gene: NA; clone size: NA; CDR3 protein: CASSGHPYEQYF; CDR3 DNA: TGTGCCAGTAGCGGACATCCCTACGAGCAGTACTTC
CDR3 length: 15; J gene: TRBJ2-5; V gene: TRBV24-1; D gene: NA; clone size: many; CDR3 protein: CATSDLQDNKETQYF; CDR3 DNA: TGTGCCACCAGTGATCTCCAGGACAATAAAGAGACCCAGTACTTC
CDR3 length: 14; J gene: TRBJ2-2; V gene: TRBV20-1; D gene: NA; clone size: many; CDR3 protein: CSARDRGNTGELFF; CDR3 DNA: TGCAGTGCTAGGGACCGGGGGAACACCGGGGAGCTGTTTTTT
CDR3 length: 16; J gene: TRBJ2-7; V gene: TRBV19; D gene: NA; clone size: NA; CDR3 protein: CASSIAEGVTSYEQYF; CDR3 DNA: TGTGCCAGTAGTATAGCCGAAGGGGTAACCTCCTACGAGCAGTACTTC
CDR3 length: 15; J gene: TRBJ2-5; V gene: TRBV11-1; D gene: TRBD1; clone size: few; CDR3 protein: CASSYRDRVAETQYF; CDR3 DNA: TGTGCCAGCAGCTACAGGGACAGGGTGGCAGAGACCCAGTACTTC
CDR3 length: 15; J gene: TRBJ2-2; V gene: TRBV12-3/TRBV12-4; D gene: TRBD1; clone size: few; CDR3 protein: CASSPGTDNTGELFF; CDR3 DNA: TGTGCCAGCAGCCCCGGGACAGATAACACCGGGGAGCTGTTTTTT